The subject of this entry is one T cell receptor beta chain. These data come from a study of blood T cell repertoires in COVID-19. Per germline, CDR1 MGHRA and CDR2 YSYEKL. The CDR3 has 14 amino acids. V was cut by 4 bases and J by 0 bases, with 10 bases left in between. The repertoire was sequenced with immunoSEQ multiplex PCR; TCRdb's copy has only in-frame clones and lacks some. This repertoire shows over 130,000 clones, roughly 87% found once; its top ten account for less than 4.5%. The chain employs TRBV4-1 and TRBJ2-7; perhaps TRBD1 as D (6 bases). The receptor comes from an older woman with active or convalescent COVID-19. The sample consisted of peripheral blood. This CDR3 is CASSPRDISYEQYF. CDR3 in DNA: TGCGCCAGCAGCCCCCGGGACATCTCCTACGAGCAGTACTTC.